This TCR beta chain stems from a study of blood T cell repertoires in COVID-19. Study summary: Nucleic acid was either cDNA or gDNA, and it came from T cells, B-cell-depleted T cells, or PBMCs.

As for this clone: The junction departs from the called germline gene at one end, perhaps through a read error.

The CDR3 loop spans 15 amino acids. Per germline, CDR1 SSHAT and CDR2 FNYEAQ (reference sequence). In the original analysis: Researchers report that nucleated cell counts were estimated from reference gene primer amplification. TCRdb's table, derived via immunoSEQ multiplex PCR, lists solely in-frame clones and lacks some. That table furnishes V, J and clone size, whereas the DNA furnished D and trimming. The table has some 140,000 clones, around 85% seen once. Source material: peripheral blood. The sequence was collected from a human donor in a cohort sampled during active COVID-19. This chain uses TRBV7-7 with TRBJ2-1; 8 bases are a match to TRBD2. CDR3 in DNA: TGTGCTAGCAGCTTAGACGGGGGGGGAGGCGATGAGCAGTTCTTC. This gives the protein CASSLDGGGGDEQFF.